A single sample gave rise to the 32 T cell receptor beta chains below, sequenced in a study of blood T cell repertoires in COVID-19. Sequencing used immunoSEQ multiplex PCR; TCRdb keeps in-frame clones, though not all of them. The table records about 180,000 clones, approximately 80% of them present only once. The sequenced material came from peripheral blood. These receptors were taken from a woman aged 60-75 years with acute or convalescent COVID-19.

Written as DNA, the CDR3 is TGTGCCACCAGTGATTGGGACAGCTCCTACGAGCAGTACTTC. It translates to CATSDWDSSYEQYF. The chain uses TRBV24-1 and TRBJ2-7; 7 bases match TRBD1. Germline V lookup: CDR1 KGHDR, CDR2 SFDVKD. This CDR3 is built from 14 residues. V was clipped by 2 bases and J by 0 bases; unmatched bases: 0.

V usage is TRBV19 and J usage is TRBJ1-4, with TRBD1 identical over 10 bases. The junction had 3 bases not matched to a gene; V was cut back by 3 bases and J by 5 bases. Germline lookup yields CDR1 LNHDA and CDR2 SQIVND (reference sequence). This CDR3 has 15 residues. In DNA, the CDR3 is TGTGCCAGTAGTATGATGGACAGGGGGAATGAAAAACTGTTTTTT. Translation: CASSMMDRGNEKLFF.

The genes are TRBV2 and TRBJ2-3, with D uncertain. The CDR3 is made up of 16 amino acids. Trimming took 2 bases from V and 2 from J, leaving 14 bases between them. Germline values: CDR1 SNHLY, CDR2 FYNNEI. The CDR3 protein is CASSERTAILTDTQYF. The CDR3 coding sequence is TGTGCCAGCAGTGAACGAACAGCAATACTCACAGATACGCAGTATTTT.

The chain has TRBV28 and TRBJ2-5; D is unresolved. Germline V gene data show CDR1 as MDHEN and CDR2 as SYDVKM. CDR3 length equals 11 residues. The ends were cut back, 5 bases at V and 2 bases at J, with 3 bases in the middle. DNA for the CDR3: TGTGCCAGCAGTCAACAAGAGACCCAGTACTTC. This encodes CASSQQETQYF.

V gene TRBV4-2 combines with J gene TRBJ1-6; unclear D gene. Per the germline V gene, CDR1 is LGHNA and CDR2 is YNFKEQ. The CDR3 runs to 12 residues. V was shortened by 1 base and J by 11 bases, with 6 bases between the two germline ends. Here the CDR3 reads CASSQGSPPLHF. In nucleotides, the CDR3 is TGTGCCAGCAGCCAAGGTAGTCCACCCCTCCACTTT.

The chain recombines TRBV11-2 with TRBJ2-7; a weak D match, TRBD1 (6 bases). Germline CDR1 reads SGHAT; CDR2 reads FQNNGV. This CDR3 region has 15 residues. With 2 bases removed from V and 2 bases from J, the gap between germline ends came to 13 bases. CDR3 nucleotides: TGTGCCAGCAGCTTAACCCCACAGGGTACCTACGAGCAGTACTTC. Protein product: CASSLTPQGTYEQYF.

The rearrangement links TRBV4-1 to TRBJ2-6; a weak D match, TRBD1 (5 bases). The germline V gene has CDR1 MGHRA and CDR2 YSYEKL. Trimming shortened V by 3 bases and J by 4 bases, and 13 bases separated the two germline ends. The CDR3 is 16 residues long. Written as DNA, the CDR3 is TGCGCCAGCAGCCACCCCGACAGTCTCGGGGCCAACGTCCTGACTTTC. It codes for CASSHPDSLGANVLTF.

This rearrangement joins TRBV4-2 to TRBJ1-5; D not resolved. V lost 2 bases, J lost 7 bases, and 18 bases lay in between. Germline V gene data show CDR1 as LGHNA and CDR2 as YNFKEQ. The CDR3 extends over 16 amino acids. The CDR3 here is CASSQSGDPVRQPQHF. The CDR3 DNA sequence: TGTGCCAGCAGCCAAAGCGGGGATCCTGTACGGCAGCCCCAGCATTTT.

The rearrangement uses TRBV3-1 (or the pseudogene TRBV3-2) and TRBJ1-4; 10 positions agree with TRBD1. The germline gives CDR1 LGHDT, CDR2 YNNKEL (reference sequence). After removal of 4 bases from V and 6 bases from J, the junction contained 11 bases not matched to a gene. The CDR3 loop spans 17 amino acids. In DNA form, the CDR3 reads TGTGCCAGCAGCCTCTCTCTCCGGGGACAGGGGTATGAAAAACTGTTTTTT. It is translated as CASSLSLRGQGYEKLFF.

The rearrangement joins TRBV7-2 to TRBJ2-5; 7 nucleotides agree with TRBD1. Germline assignment: CDR1 SGHTA and CDR2 FQGNSA. CDR3 length: 15 amino acids. After removal of 1 base from V and 4 bases from J, the junction contained 6 bases not matched to a gene. The CDR3 sequence is CASSLGTGVRETQYF. In DNA form, the CDR3 reads TGTGCCAGCAGCTTAGGAACAGGGGTGCGAGAGACCCAGTACTTC.

The chain employs TRBV5-1 and TRBJ2-1; 9 bases align to TRBD1. V lost 2 bases and J lost 4; bases outside the gene matches: 13. The CDR3 extends over 18 amino acids. Germline assignment: CDR1 SGHRS and CDR2 YFSETQ. The CDR3 sequence: CASSLTTSRDRDYNEQFF. DNA of the CDR3: TGCGCCAGCAGCTTAACCACATCCCGGGACAGGGATTACAATGAGCAGTTCTTC.

Regarding this clone: Distinct nucleotide sequences in the sample also encode this CDR3. The chain has TRBV5-1 and TRBJ1-2, with TRBD1 as a possible D gene (6 bases). The CDR3 loop spans 14 amino acids. The germline gives CDR1 SGHRS, CDR2 YFSETQ. V lost 0 bases to trimming and J lost 3 bases, with 9 bases between them. CDR3: CASSLGAGDYGYTF. Written as DNA, the CDR3 is TGCGCCAGCAGCTTGGGTGCAGGGGACTATGGCTACACCTTC.

This clone was recorded a few times. The chain recombines TRBV4-2 with TRBJ1-4; D unresolved. The germline gives CDR1 LGHNA, CDR2 YNFKEQ. Trimming cost V 4 bases and J 5 bases, with 14 bases left between them. CDR3 length: 15 amino acids. The CDR3 DNA is TGTGCCAGCAGCCTCCAGGCTCAGTTCAATGAAAAACTGTTTTTT. The encoded protein is CASSLQAQFNEKLFF.

V usage is TRBV5-4 and J usage is TRBJ1-1; weak D call: TRBD1 (6 bases). Germline-derived CDR1 and CDR2 are SGHNT and YYREEE (reference sequence). The CDR3 spans 15 residues. V lost 5 bases, J lost 3 bases, and 17 bases lay in between. This CDR3 reads CASSPPGAGDTEAFF. The CDR3, as DNA: TGTGCCAGCAGTCCCCCCGGGGCAGGGGACACTGAAGCTTTCTTT.

This clone has more than one count but fewer than ten. V usage is TRBV9 and J usage is TRBJ1-4, with D unclear. V was cut by 4 bases and J by 5 bases, with 15 bases left in between. Germline assignment: CDR1 SGDLS and CDR2 YYNGEE. The CDR3 is made up of 15 amino acids. The CDR3 reads CASSPQSGGNEKLFF. The CDR3 region has the DNA TGTGCCAGCAGCCCCCAGTCCGGAGGAAATGAAAAACTGTTTTTT.

V usage is TRBV4-3 and J usage is TRBJ2-5; D remains unclear. The ends were cut back, 5 bases at V and 1 base at J, with 11 bases in the middle. The CDR3 is 14 residues long. Per the germline V gene, CDR1 is LGHNA and CDR2 is YSLEER. The CDR3 bases are TGCGCCAGCAGCAATCCTAGTTCCCAAGAGACCCAGTACTTC. It yields the protein CASSNPSSQETQYF.

The chain is built from TRBV3-1 (or the pseudogene TRBV3-2) and TRBJ2-2; weak D call: TRBD2 (5 bases). The CDR3 loop spans 18 amino acids. V lost 4 bases, J lost 4 bases, and 22 bases lay in between. Germline V gene lookup returns CDR1 LGHDT and CDR2 YNNKEL (reference sequence). The CDR3 DNA sequence: TGTGCCAGCAGCCCACTAGTTACCGGTCGATCGAGCACCGGGGAGCTGTTTTTT. Its protein is CASSPLVTGRSSTGELFF.

This clone was observed a handful of times. This chain connects TRBV5-4 to TRBJ2-7, with D perhaps TRBD1 (6 bases). Trimming took off 4 bases at V and 0 bases at J, with 11 bases between the two ends. In germline, CDR1 is SGHNT, CDR2 YYREEE (reference sequence). The CDR3 consists of 14 residues. The CDR3 DNA reads TGTGCCAGCAGCCCACGGACAGACTCCTACGAGCAGTACTTC. It translates to CASSPRTDSYEQYF.

This clone was counted a few times. This sequence joins TRBV4-3 and TRBJ2-3; TRBD1 matches at 10 bases. The V segment lost 1 base and the J segment 11 bases; nucleotides outside the gene matches: 6. This CDR3 comprises 14 residues. CDR1 LGHNA and CDR2 YSLEER come from the germline V gene. For the CDR3, the DNA is TGCGCCAGCAGCCAAGGAGACAGGGGGCAAAGGCAGTATTTT. Translating it yields CASSQGDRGQRQYF.

J is TRBJ1-1 and V is TRBV4-1; 8 bases agree with TRBD1. Germline V gene data show CDR1 as MGHRA and CDR2 as YSYEKL. The V and J ends lost 2 bases and 5 bases, in that order; junction bases with no gene match: 13. The CDR3 extends over 17 amino acids. This CDR3 reads CASSQTSPGQGGTEAFF. The CDR3 DNA reads as TGCGCCAGCAGCCAAACCTCCCCCGGACAGGGAGGAACTGAAGCTTTCTTT.

This chain connects TRBV4-2 to TRBJ2-7; D is uncertain. This CDR3 is 12 amino acids long. V was clipped by 6 bases and J by 2 bases, with 8 bases between them. CDR1 and CDR2 (germline): LGHNA, YNFKEQ. This CDR3 reads CASSPGTYEQYF. The CDR3 nucleotides are TGTGCCAGCAGTCCAGGCACCTACGAGCAGTACTTC.

V is TRBV7-9 and J is TRBJ1-1; no definite D call. The CDR3 is 14 amino acids. Germline loops: CDR1 SEHNR, CDR2 FQNEAQ (reference sequence). Trimming removed 1 base at V and 4 bases at J, with 10 bases between. CDR3 DNA: TGTGCCAGCAGCTTAGGAGAATCGTTCACTGAAGCTTTCTTT. Translation: CASSLGESFTEAFF.

J is TRBJ1-4 and V is TRBV15; D is perhaps TRBD1 (5 bases). Trimming removed 4 bases from V and 5 bases from J, with 11 bases in between. CDR3 length equals 14 residues. CDR1 is LNHNV, CDR2 YYDKDF, per germline (reference sequence). The CDR3, as DNA: TGTGCCACCAGCACACAGGAGTGGAATGAAAAACTGTTTTTT. It translates to CATSTQEWNEKLFF.

CDR3 coding DNA: TGTGCCAGCAGCCAAGGTTTTGCGGGGGCGAATGAAGCTTTCTTT. Translating it yields CASSQGFAGANEAFF. J is TRBJ1-1 and V is TRBV3-1 (or the pseudogene TRBV3-2), with D tentatively TRBD1 (6 bases). Germline loops: CDR1 LGHDT, CDR2 YNNKEL (reference sequence). V dropped 1 base and J dropped 7 bases, with 16 bases sitting between them. CDR3 length: 15 residues.

The chain couples TRBV5-1 to TRBJ2-1; TRBD2 matches 12 bases. The CDR3 length is 17 residues. Trimming took 4 bases from V and 1 from J; bases not matched to a gene: 6. The germline V gene has CDR1 SGHRS and CDR2 YFSETQ. The CDR3 sequence: CASSIGLAGPSYNEQFF. In nucleotides, the CDR3 is TGCGCCAGCAGCATCGGACTAGCGGGGCCTTCCTACAATGAGCAGTTCTTC.

The chain carries TRBV11-3 and TRBJ2-3; 10 bases agree with TRBD2. This CDR3 comprises 14 residues. Germline V lookup: CDR1 SGHNT, CDR2 YENEEA. After removal of 5 bases from V and 4 bases from J, the junction contained 3 bases not matched to a gene. The CDR3 nucleotides are TGTGCCAGCAGCCTCGGACTAGCGGCAGATACGCAGTATTTT. This translates into CASSLGLAADTQYF.

The chain links TRBV5-1 to TRBJ1-6, with D unresolved. Germline V gene sequence: CDR1 SGHRS, CDR2 YFSETQ. V was shortened by 0 bases and J by 5 bases, with 12 bases between the two germline ends. This CDR3 comprises 16 residues. CDR3 bases: TGCGCCAGCAGCTTGGGCATTACAATGGATAATTCACCCCTCCACTTT. Translating gives CASSLGITMDNSPLHF.

The rearrangement links TRBV27 to TRBJ1-4, with TRBD1 identical over 10 bases. CDR1 and CDR2 (germline): MNHEY, SMNVEV (reference sequence). This CDR3 is 16 amino acids long. Losses at the gene ends were 6 bases for V and 3 bases for J; bases not matched to a gene: 7. Here the CDR3 reads CASRSGTGDPNEKLFF. DNA for the CDR3: TGTGCCAGCAGGTCCGGGACAGGGGACCCTAATGAAAAACTGTTTTTT.

J is TRBJ1-1 and V is TRBV7-3; no definite D call. Per the germline V gene, CDR1 is SGHTA and CDR2 is FQGTGA. The CDR3 has 15 residues. V dropped 0 bases and J dropped 1 base, with 9 bases sitting between them. The CDR3 DNA is TGTGCCAGCAGCTTAACAAGTGGGCCGAACACTGAAGCTTTCTTT. Translating it yields CASSLTSGPNTEAFF.

This clone turned up a few times. J is TRBJ2-3 and V is TRBV14, with 7 positions matching TRBD1. Germline CDR1 reads SGHDN; CDR2 reads FVKESK. This CDR3 is 19 amino acids long. V was pared by 0 bases and J by 2 bases, with 14 bases of the junction left unmatched. The CDR3 is CASSQDSEGAPNPTDTQYF. The CDR3 DNA is TGTGCCAGCAGCCAAGATTCTGAGGGGGCCCCGAACCCCACAGATACGCAGTATTTT.

This clone came up once. The chain uses TRBV18 and TRBJ1-1; TRBD1 might be the D (6 bases). V was trimmed by 5 bases and J by 3 bases, leaving 19 bases between them. Germline V gene data show CDR1 as KGHSH and CDR2 as LQKENI. This CDR3 has 16 residues. The CDR3 bases are TGTGCCAGCTCAGCGTTACCGGGACAATGGGACACTGAAGCTTTCTTT. Translation: CASSALPGQWDTEAFF.

CDR3 region: CASSYLQGEAFF. DNA of the CDR3: TGTGCCAGCAGTTACCTACAGGGGGAAGCTTTCTTT. J is TRBJ1-1 and V is TRBV6-5, with 7 bases that match TRBD1. Germline V gives CDR1 MNHEY, CDR2 SVGAGI. The CDR3 length is 12 residues. V dropped 2 bases and J dropped 8; count of bases not matched to a gene: 2.